This is a list of T cell receptor beta chains from one sample in a study of PD-1 blockade in classical Hodgkin lymphoma. Sequenced by immunoSEQ multiplex PCR; TCRdb stores in-frame clones only, minus some. The data show roughly 90,000 clones, under 85% seen once. The sequenced sample was peripheral blood mononuclear cells (PBMCs), obtained before the fourth cycle of nivolumab. These receptors came from a human donor with classical Hodgkin lymphoma. Each CDR3 is given with its conserved first and last residue. D genes are given only for firm matches. Size tells how often a clone was seen (once, few, many) or the class of an expanded clone, and some rows leave it out.

j_gene,abundance,v_gene,d_gene,CDR3nt,CDR3aa
TRBJ1-2,NA,TRBV6-1,NA,TGTGCCAGCAGTGCTCAGGGTGGCTATGGCTACACCTTC,CASSAQGGYGYTF
TRBJ1-1,NA,TRBV5-4,NA,TGTGCCAGCAGCTTGGATGGGGGGAACACTGAAGCTTTCTTT,CASSLDGGNTEAFF
TRBJ2-5,NA,TRBV7-2,TRBD1,TGTGCCAGCAGCACAAACAGGGGAGAGACCCAGTACTTC,CASSTNRGETQYF
TRBJ2-7,NA,TRBV9,NA,TGTGCCAGCAGCGTAGGGCAGGGCTACTACGAGCAGTACTTC,CASSVGQGYYEQYF
TRBJ1-2,NA,TRBV9,NA,TGTGCCAGCAGCAAGCTCAGCTTGGACTATGGCTACACCTTC,CASSKLSLDYGYTF
TRBJ2-1,NA,TRBV4-3,NA,TGCGCCAGCAGCCAGATGGCAATCTACAATGAGCAGTTCTTC,CASSQMAIYNEQFF
TRBJ2-7,NA,TRBV5-6,NA,TGTGCCAGCAGCTTGGTGGGGACCCCTTACGAGCAGTACTTC,CASSLVGTPYEQYF
TRBJ2-3,NA,TRBV11-2,TRBD2,TGTGCCAGCAGCCCCCGCGCGGGACTAGCGTACACAGATACGCAGTATTTT,CASSPRAGLAYTDTQYF
TRBJ2-7,NA,TRBV7-9,NA,TGTGCCAGCAGCTTCGATCCAAGCTCCTACGAGCAGTACTTC,CASSFDPSSYEQYF
TRBJ2-1,NA,TRBV2,NA,TGTGCCAGCAGAGCGCTAGCAAGTCCCTCCAATGAGCAGTTCTTC,CASRALASPSNEQFF
TRBJ1-5,NA,TRBV6-1,TRBD1,TGTGCCAGCAGTGTAGGGACAGGGTGGTATCAGCCCCAGCATTTT,CASSVGTGWYQPQHF
TRBJ1-5,NA,TRBV11-2,TRBD1,TGTGCCAGCAGCTCCCCATACCGGGACAGGGGGCTTGTCAATCAGCCCCAGCATTTT,CASSSPYRDRGLVNQPQHF
TRBJ2-7,NA,TRBV6-6,TRBD1,TGTGCCAGCGGACAGGGTTCTTGGGAGCAGTACTTC,CASGQGSWEQYF
TRBJ2-3,medium-sized,TRBV7-2,NA,TGTGCCAGCGCCCACAGGCTTTCCACAGATACGCAGTATTTT,CASAHRLSTDTQYF
TRBJ2-7,once,TRBV11-2,TRBD1,TGTGCCAGCAGCTTAGCGGCAGGGGGCTATGAGGGGCAGTACTTC,CASSLAAGGYEGQYF
TRBJ1-1,NA,TRBV7-3,NA,TGTGCCAGCAGCTTACAGTATAACACTGAAGCTTTCTTT,CASSLQYNTEAFF
TRBJ2-1,NA,TRBV11-2,NA,TGTGCCAGCAGCTTGTTGACTTACAATGAGCAGTTCTTC,CASSLLTYNEQFF
TRBJ2-7,NA,TRBV9,NA,TGTGCCAGCAGCGTAGACGGCTCTAGCTACTACGAGCAGTACTTC,CASSVDGSSYYEQYF
TRBJ1-2,NA,TRBV9,NA,TGTGCCAGCAGCGTAGAGTCAGGGCGCGGCTACACCTTC,CASSVESGRGYTF
TRBJ1-3,NA,TRBV30,NA,TGTGCCTGGACAAGCGGCTCTGGAAACACCATATATTTT,CAWTSGSGNTIYF
TRBJ2-3,NA,TRBV28,NA,TGTGCCAGCAAGGGGGTTCCCACAGATACGCAGTATTTT,CASKGVPTDTQYF
TRBJ1-2,NA,TRBV7-8,NA,TGTGCCAGCAGCTCATACAGGGAGCGGGTACCCGAAGCGGGCTACACCTTC,CASSSYRERVPEAGYTF
TRBJ1-2,NA,TRBV6-6,TRBD1,TGTGCCAGCTTCTACGCCCCTGGACAGGGGGCCGGGGGCTACACCTTC,CASFYAPGQGAGGYTF
TRBJ1-2,NA,TRBV11-2,TRBD1,TGTGCCAGCAGCCTTGACAGGGGTGGCTACACCTTC,CASSLDRGGYTF
TRBJ2-5,NA,TRBV7-7,NA,TGTGCCAGCAGCTTAACCCCCGACGAGACCCAGTACTTC,CASSLTPDETQYF
TRBJ1-2,NA,TRBV2,NA,TGTGCCAGCAGTGAAATTCCTGGACGTGGCTACACCTTC,CASSEIPGRGYTF
TRBJ2-1,NA,TRBV2,TRBD2,TGTGCCAGCACTAAACTAGCGGGAGGTTGGGATGAGCAGTTCTTC,CASTKLAGGWDEQFF
TRBJ2-7,NA,TRBV28,NA,TGTGCCAGCAGTTTACCGGCAGGGGTGGGGGAGCAGTACTTC,CASSLPAGVGEQYF
TRBJ2-1,NA,TRBV5-1,NA,TGCGCCAGCAGCTTCCTCGGACAGCAGTCCTACAATGAGCAGTTCTTC,CASSFLGQQSYNEQFF
TRBJ1-4,few,TRBV7-6,NA,TGTGCCAGCAGCCCCTCCGTCGGGATGGAACTGTTTTTT,CASSPSVGMELFF
TRBJ1-1,NA,TRBV11-3,NA,TGTGCCAGCAGCTCCAACACACTGAACACTGAAGCTTTCTTT,CASSSNTLNTEAFF
TRBJ1-3,NA,TRBV10-3,TRBD1,TGTGCCATCAGTGCGGGACAGGGGGGAGGAAACACCATATATTTT,CAISAGQGGGNTIYF
TRBJ1-1,few,TRBV25-1,NA,TGTGCCAGCAGCCTGACAGGTACTGTTCAGGCTTTCTTT,CASSLTGTVQAFF
TRBJ2-5,few,TRBV4-3,NA,TGCGCCAGCAGCCAAGATCGGTCTCTAGGAGAGACCCAGTACTTC,CASSQDRSLGETQYF
TRBJ1-4,few,TRBV6-4,TRBD1,TGTGCCAGCAGTGACACCGGGACAGGGGAACTGTTTTTT,CASSDTGTGELFF
TRBJ1-5,NA,TRBV7-9,TRBD1,TGTGCCAGCAGCTTCGGGACAGACTACTATAGCAATCAGCCCCAGCATTTT,CASSFGTDYYSNQPQHF
TRBJ2-1,NA,TRBV6-4,NA,TGTGCCAGCAGTGACTACCCCCCCATTTCAGGACGACCCTACAATGAGCAGTTCTTC,CASSDYPPISGRPYNEQFF
TRBJ2-7,NA,TRBV6-6,NA,TGTGCCAGCAGTTACGGGGGCCAGGCAACCTACGAGCAGTACTTC,CASSYGGQATYEQYF
TRBJ1-2,NA,TRBV9,TRBD1,TGTGCCAGCAGCGTAGGAGGACAGGGGGCGCAGAACTATGGCTACACCTTC,CASSVGGQGAQNYGYTF
TRBJ1-3,NA,TRBV30,NA,TGTGCCTGGAGTGTCCAGGACTCTGGAAACACCATATATTTT,CAWSVQDSGNTIYF
TRBJ2-3,NA,TRBV4-3,NA,TGCGCCAGCAGCGACCGGGACCGAGGATTCACAGATACGCAGTATTTT,CASSDRDRGFTDTQYF
TRBJ2-3,NA,TRBV27,NA,TGTGCCAGCAGTATCAACGGGGATCTGAGTTCGTATTTT,CASSINGDLSSYF
TRBJ1-3,NA,TRBV6-1,NA,TGTGCCAGCAGTGAATTAGGAAAGGGGTCAATCAACACCATATATTTT,CASSELGKGSINTIYF
TRBJ1-1,few,TRBV7-9,NA,TGTGCCAGCAGCTTAGCGCCGAGTCCCCAAGCTTTCTTT,CASSLAPSPQAFF
TRBJ2-5,NA,TRBV27,TRBD2,TGTGCCAGCAGGAAACTAGCGGAGCTACAAGAGACCCAGTACTTC,CASRKLAELQETQYF
TRBJ1-4,NA,TRBV6-5,TRBD1,TGTGCCAGCAGTTACGACAGGGCCGGTGTAAAACTGTTTTTT,CASSYDRAGVKLFF
TRBJ2-1,NA,TRBV5-5,NA,TGTGCCAGCAGCTTGGAGAGCTCCTACAATGAGCAGTTCTTC,CASSLESSYNEQFF
TRBJ2-7,NA,TRBV7-9,NA,TGTGCCAGCACCCCTAGGAGCTCCTACGAGCAGTACTTC,CASTPRSSYEQYF
TRBJ2-1,NA,TRBV29-1,NA,TGCAGCACCCCCGGGACAACCTACAATGAGCAGTTCTTC,CSTPGTTYNEQFF
TRBJ1-2,NA,TRBV28,NA,TGTGCCAGCAGTTTATTGCTATTCAGTGGCTACACCTTC,CASSLLLFSGYTF